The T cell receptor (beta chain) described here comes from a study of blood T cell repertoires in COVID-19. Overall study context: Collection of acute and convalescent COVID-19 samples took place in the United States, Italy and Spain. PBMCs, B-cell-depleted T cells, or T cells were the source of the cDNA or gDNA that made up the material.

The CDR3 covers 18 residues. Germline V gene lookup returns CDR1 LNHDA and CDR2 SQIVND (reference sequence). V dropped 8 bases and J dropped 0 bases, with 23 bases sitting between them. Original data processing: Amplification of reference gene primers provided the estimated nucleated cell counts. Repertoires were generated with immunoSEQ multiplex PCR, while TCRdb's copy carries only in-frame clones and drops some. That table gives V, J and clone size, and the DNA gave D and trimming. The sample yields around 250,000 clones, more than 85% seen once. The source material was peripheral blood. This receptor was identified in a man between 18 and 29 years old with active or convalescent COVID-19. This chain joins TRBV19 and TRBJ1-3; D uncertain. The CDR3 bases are TGTGCCAGTTCTGTTATTGGAGGGCTTCTTCACTCTGGAAACACCATATATTTT. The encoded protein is CASSVIGGLLHSGNTIYF.